These 10 T cell receptor beta chains were all obtained from the same sample, sequenced in a study of blood T cell repertoires in COVID-19. Profiled with immunoSEQ multiplex PCR; TCRdb holds only in-frame clones, not every one. The sample lists fewer than 150,000 clones; 70% to 90% were seen once. The sequencing sample was made of peripheral blood. The receptors originated from a man aged 40-49 years with acute or convalescent COVID-19.

This clone was seen once. V is TRBV19 and J is TRBJ2-5, with TRBD2 matching over 9 bases. V shed 0 bases, J shed 5 bases, and the junction held 13 bases outside the gene matches. The germline gives CDR1 LNHDA, CDR2 SQIVND (reference sequence). The CDR3 has 18 residues. CDR3 sequence (DNA): TGTGCCAGTAGTATAGAACCCGCGGGGGGGGACCAGTGGGAGACCCAGTACTTC. Protein: CASSIEPAGGDQWETQYF.

The CDR3 DNA sequence: TGTGCCAGCGCCGGGGGGGGTGCGCTAGAGACCCAGTACTTC. Residues: CASAGGGALETQYF. V and J are TRBV2 and TRBJ2-5; 8 nucleotides agree with TRBD2. V shed 8 bases, J shed 4 bases, and the junction held 9 bases outside the gene matches. Per the germline V gene, CDR1 is SNHLY and CDR2 is FYNNEI. The CDR3 is 14 residues long.

The chain employs TRBV10-3 and TRBJ1-2, with TRBD1 identical over 7 bases. V lost 6 bases, J lost 4 bases, and 8 bases stayed unmatched. The CDR3 is 14 amino acids. In germline, CDR1 is ENHRY, CDR2 SYGVKD. The CDR3 DNA reads TGTGCCATCAGCGCCACAGGGGCTAGCTATGGCTACACCTTC. Translation gives CAISATGASYGYTF.

The chain has TRBV27 and TRBJ1-1; TRBD1 might be the D (6 bases). CDR1 and CDR2 from the germline V gene are MNHEY and SMNVEV (reference sequence). Trimming removed 5 bases at V and 1 base at J, with 14 bases between. The CDR3 has 15 residues. CDR3 sequence reads: CASSPRGGANTEAFF. DNA for the CDR3: TGTGCCAGCAGTCCGAGGGGGGGGGCGAACACTGAAGCTTTCTTT.

This chain links TRBV9 with TRBJ2-7, with 8 bases identical to TRBD1. This CDR3 spans 14 amino acids. The V and J ends lost 3 bases and 0 bases, in that order; junction bases with no gene match: 2. Per the germline V gene, CDR1 is SGDLS and CDR2 is YYNGEE. The CDR3: CASSGGQGSYEQYF. For the CDR3, the DNA is TGTGCCAGCAGCGGTGGACAGGGCTCCTACGAGCAGTACTTC.

The J gene is TRBJ2-7, the V gene TRBV27; tentatively, D is TRBD2 (7 bases). V was cut by 3 bases and J by 2 bases, with 17 bases left in between. From germline, CDR1 is MNHEY and CDR2 SMNVEV (reference sequence). The CDR3 totals 16 residues. The CDR3 nucleotides are TGTGCCAGCAGTTTTCGCCGCGGGGAGGGGGCCTACGAGCAGTACTTC. Translating it yields CASSFRRGEGAYEQYF.

The rearrangement joins TRBV7-6 to TRBJ2-5, with a tentative D call TRBD2 (6 bases). Germline V CDR1 and CDR2: SGHVS, FNYEAQ. V lost 0 bases to trimming and J lost 1 base, with 6 bases between them. The CDR3 extends over 14 amino acids. The CDR3 reads CASSLAGGQETQYF. CDR3 coding DNA: TGTGCCAGCAGCTTAGCGGGGGGCCAAGAGACCCAGTACTTC.

The chain recombines TRBV6-4 with TRBJ2-6; D is ambiguous. Between the trimmed V and J ends, which lost 1 base and 2 bases, there was a span of 3 bases. The germline gives CDR1 MRHNA, CDR2 SNTAGT. CDR3 length equals 14 residues. The CDR3 loop reads CASSDLAGANVLTF. DNA for the CDR3: TGTGCCAGCAGTGACTTAGCTGGGGCCAACGTCCTGACTTTC.

This clone was detected only a few times. This chain links TRBV5-1 with TRBJ1-5; D ambiguous. Germline lookup yields CDR1 SGHRS and CDR2 YFSETQ. This CDR3 region has 11 residues. For the CDR3, the DNA is TGCGGTACGCCGGGTTTTGAGCCCCAGCATTTT. Encoded protein: CGTPGFEPQHF.

The chain joins TRBV1 to TRBJ2-3; the D segment call TRBD2 is taken from the table without a DNA check. TRBV1 is shown as a pseudogene. This CDR3 contains 18 residues. The CDR3 coding sequence is TGCACCAGCAGCCAAGATCGGGCTAGCGGCAGAGGTCCAGATACGCAGTATTTT. The encoded protein is CTSSQDRASGRGPDTQYF.